This entry lists 3 T cell receptor beta chains sequenced from one sample in a study of blood T cells in healthy people across ages. A second about 6 to 11 cycle PCR used barcoded and J-beta primers. TCRdb called the 5' RACE reads again in MiXCR, with one record for every CDR3 protein. The sample carries around 1.7 million distinct CDR3 sequences, 28% recorded once. The sample consisted of blood. The receptors here all came from a woman in her thirties in good health.

The chain joins TRBV24-1 to TRBJ2-3; D might be TRBD2 (6 bases). The CDR3 is 14 residues long. Germline V gene data show CDR1 as KGHDR and CDR2 as SFDVKD. The V gene lost 5 bases and the J gene lost 3 bases, with 11 bases spanning the gap. CDR3 residues: CATSVYGRTDTQYF. In DNA, the CDR3 is TGTGCCACCAGTGTGTATGGGAGGACAGATACGCAGTATTTT.

This clonotype was recorded many times. CDR3 amino acids: CAISENYRDSPLHF. CDR3 nucleotides: TGTGCCATCAGTGAGAACTACAGGGATTCACCCCTCCACTTT. This sequence joins TRBV10-3 and TRBJ1-6, with D perhaps matching TRBD1 (6 bases). Germline V gene lookup returns CDR1 ENHRY and CDR2 SYGVKD. Trimming shortened V by 2 bases and J by 8 bases, and 10 bases separated the two germline ends. The CDR3 is 14 residues long.

This clonotype was picked up many times. The chain joins TRBV2 to TRBJ2-7; no clear D. This CDR3 contains 14 residues. Germline lookup yields CDR1 SNHLY and CDR2 FYNNEI. V gave up 6 bases and J gave up 0 bases, with 12 bases separating them. The CDR3 sequence is CASREWKNSYEQYF. In nucleotides, the CDR3 is TGTGCCAGCAGAGAATGGAAGAACTCCTACGAGCAGTACTTC.